This T cell receptor beta chain appears in the sequencing data of a study of shared clonotypes between healthy human individuals. Background on the study: Sampling drew on donors who were two women and three men aged 18 to 49.

Produced via immunoSEQ multiplex PCR; TCRdb's table is partial and in-frame only. The table lists more than 2,000,000 clones, approximately 95% of them singletons. The CDR3 has 16 amino acids. V was clipped by 0 bases and J by 6 bases, with 15 bases between them. The germline V gene has CDR1 MGHRA and CDR2 YSYEKL. The chain has TRBV4-1 and TRBJ2-1; D gene unclear. The receptor was derived from a man younger than 35 in good health. Some clones in this sample may be carry-over from other donors' samples. Sequenced: naive CD4+ T cells from PBMCs. The sample's subset: CD45RA+ positively selected. In DNA form, the CDR3 reads TGCGCCAGCAGCCAAGAGATCCCTGCCGCTCTCAATGAGCAGTTCTTC. Its protein product is CASSQEIPAALNEQFF.